The next 30 T cell receptor beta chains were all read from a single sample in a study of T-cell reconstitution after alpha-beta-depleted transplantation in children. Unique molecular identifiers were built into the TCRbeta library. TCRdb fed the PCR reads into MiXCR, producing one record per CDR3 protein. The sample consists of 60,000 or so distinct CDR3 sequences, around 40% of them appearing once. Sequencing was performed on PBMCs, mostly from graft donor cells, taken 360 days after TCRalphabeta/CD19-depleted stem cell transplant. These TCRs come from a male patient younger than 18 who had a stem cell transplant for acute lymphoblastic leukemia, so the T cells may come from the graft donor.

The J gene is TRBJ2-7, the V gene TRBV7-2; D is unclear. The V end lost 1 base, the J end lost 3 bases, and 10 bases lay between the germline ends. Germline loops: CDR1 SGHTA, CDR2 FQGNSA. CDR3 length equals 14 residues. The CDR3 protein is CASSLGLGGYEQYF. In DNA, the CDR3 is TGTGCCAGCAGCTTAGGGCTTGGTGGCTACGAGCAGTACTTC.

The chain links TRBV13 to TRBJ2-7; TRBD2 agrees at 12 bases. Germline-derived CDR1 and CDR2 are PRHDT and FYEKMQ (reference sequence). Trimming took 5 bases from V and 0 from J; bases not matched to a gene: 14. The CDR3 is 19 amino acids. CDR3 in amino acids: CASSASTSGGIKFSYEQYF. CDR3 coding DNA: TGTGCCAGCAGCGCCTCGACTAGCGGGGGTATAAAATTCTCCTACGAGCAGTACTTC.

This sequence joins TRBV21-1 and TRBJ2-3; the D call of TRBD1 is as the table states it, not checked on the DNA. TRBV21-1 is described as a pseudogene. The CDR3 sequence is 15 residues long. In nucleotides, the CDR3 is TGTGCCAGAAAACAGGGCTCGGGGGCGGCAGATACGCAGTATTTT. It encodes CARKQGSGAADTQYF.

This chain uses TRBV29-1 with TRBJ2-7, with D perhaps TRBD1 (6 bases). Trimming stripped 0 bases from V and 0 bases from J, with 12 bases between. The CDR3 runs to 15 residues. Per the germline V gene, CDR1 is SQVTM and CDR2 is ANQGSEA. In DNA, the CDR3 is TGCAGCGTTGAAGATCTCAGGGACAACTCCTACGAGCAGTACTTC. Translation: CSVEDLRDNSYEQYF.

This clonotype was recorded at least ten times. The chain has TRBV20-1 and TRBJ2-4; D uncertain. CDR1 and CDR2 from the germline V gene are DFQATT and SNEGSKA (reference sequence). CDR3 length: 13 residues. Trimming removed 6 bases from V and 4 bases from J, with 13 bases in between. CDR3 DNA: TGCAGTGCCGATCGACAACCTAAAAACATTCAGTACTTC. Protein: CSADRQPKNIQYF.

The chain couples TRBV5-1 to TRBJ2-1; 10 bases match TRBD2. This CDR3 contains 16 residues. Per germline, CDR1 SGHRS and CDR2 YFSETQ. J was trimmed by 3 bases and V by 4 bases; bases with no gene match: 7. The chain's CDR3 is CASSLSSGSLYNEQFF. The CDR3 nucleotides read TGCGCCAGCAGCCTTTCTAGCGGGAGCCTCTACAATGAGCAGTTCTTC.

The chain uses TRBV12-3 or TRBV12-4 and TRBJ1-2, with a tentative D call TRBD1 (5 bases). V was pared by 5 bases and J by 3 bases, with 10 bases between. The CDR3 length is 13 residues. In DNA, the CDR3 is TGTGCCAGCAGTCGGGGAGGGGACTATGGCTACACCTTC. Residues: CASSRGGDYGYTF.

The chain couples TRBV20-1 to TRBJ2-7, with TRBD1 matching over 12 bases. CDR3 length equals 14 residues. Germline V CDR1 and CDR2: DFQATT, SNEGSKA (reference sequence). V lost 0 bases to trimming and J lost 6 bases; unmatched junction nucleotides: 3. The CDR3 here is CSARDRDRGPEQYF. The CDR3 bases are TGCAGTGCTAGAGACCGGGACAGGGGGCCCGAGCAGTACTTC.

This clonotype was seen only a few times. The gene calls are TRBV10-3 and TRBJ2-7; possibly TRBD2 for D (5 bases). CDR3 length: 16 amino acids. V lost 4 bases to trimming and J lost 0 bases, with 16 bases between them. Germline V gives CDR1 ENHRY, CDR2 SYGVKD. CDR3 DNA: TGTGCCATCAGTGGAGGGCTAAGCTTGAGCTCCTACGAGCAGTACTTC. It codes for CAISGGLSLSSYEQYF.

The gene calls are TRBV3-1 and TRBJ2-3; D call uncertain. CDR1 LGHDT and CDR2 YNNKEL come from the germline V gene (reference sequence). V was trimmed by 3 bases and J by 0 bases, leaving 7 bases between them. The CDR3 extends over 14 amino acids. The DNA of the CDR3 is TGTGCCAGCAGCCAGAGGACCAGCACAGATACGCAGTATTTT. It yields the protein CASSQRTSTDTQYF.

This chain links TRBV7-2 with TRBJ2-3; 8 nucleotides align to TRBD2. CDR1 is SGHTA and CDR2 is FQGNSA in the germline V gene. The CDR3 contains 17 residues. V gave up 5 bases and J gave up 1 base; unmatched junction bases: 11. The CDR3 coding sequence is TGTGCCAGCAGCATAAGACGGGGGGGCCTAGGCACAGATACGCAGTATTTT. Protein: CASSIRRGGLGTDTQYF.

V usage is TRBV12-3 or TRBV12-4 and J usage is TRBJ2-1, with D perhaps TRBD2 (6 bases). V dropped 9 bases and J dropped 7 bases, with 10 bases sitting between them. The CDR3 is 11 amino acids. DNA for the CDR3: TGTGCCAGTTGGAGGGTTAATGAGCAGTTCTTC. The encoded protein is CASWRVNEQFF.

V gene TRBV24-1 combines with J gene TRBJ2-7, with D perhaps matching TRBD2 (5 bases). CDR3 length equals 14 residues. Germline CDR1 and CDR2: KGHDR and SFDVKD. V was shortened by 8 bases and J by 5 bases, with 18 bases between the two germline ends. The CDR3 DNA follows: TGTGCCACCAACCACCCGGGATATTTCCACGAGCAGTACTTC. Residues: CATNHPGYFHEQYF.

This clonotype came up a few times. The chain uses TRBV27 and TRBJ2-3; D gene ambiguous. Germline V CDR1 and CDR2: MNHEY, SMNVEV (reference sequence). This CDR3 is built from 13 residues. The V end lost 0 bases, the J end lost 5 bases, and 6 bases lay between the germline ends. This CDR3 reads CASSLSARDTQYF. In DNA, the CDR3 is TGTGCCAGCAGTTTATCGGCCAGAGATACGCAGTATTTT.

This clonotype was seen a handful of times. This chain uses TRBV12-3 or TRBV12-4 with TRBJ2-5; perhaps TRBD1 as D (5 bases). Trimming removed 3 bases at V and 2 bases at J, with 7 bases between. The length of the CDR3 is 13 residues. CDR3 coding DNA: TGTGCCAGCAGTTTTAACAGGCAAGAGACCCAGTACTTC. Its translation is CASSFNRQETQYF.

The CDR3 region is CASSLWAYTEAFF. CDR3 bases: TGTGCCAGCAGTTTATGGGCCTACACTGAAGCTTTCTTT. V and J are TRBV12-3 or TRBV12-4 and TRBJ1-1; D gene unclear. The CDR3 covers 13 residues. V lost 2 bases and J 3 bases, leaving 7 bases between the germline ends.

This chain uses TRBV6-1 with TRBJ2-2, with 8 bases identical to TRBD1. Germline-derived CDR1 and CDR2 are MNHNS and SASEGT. The junction had 9 bases not matched to a gene; V was cut back by 8 bases and J by 1 base. This CDR3 region has 16 residues. The CDR3: CASCKFGTGNTGELFF. In DNA form, the CDR3 reads TGTGCCAGCTGTAAGTTCGGGACAGGGAACACCGGGGAGCTGTTTTTT.

There are a few counts of this clonotype. This sequence joins TRBV5-1 and TRBJ2-2; D is unclear. Per germline, CDR1 SGHRS and CDR2 YFSETQ. There are 15 residues in the CDR3. Trimming removed 5 bases at V and 1 base at J, with 12 bases between. CDR3 in amino acids: CASRDLRQNTGELFF. In nucleotides, the CDR3 is TGCGCCAGCAGAGACCTGAGACAGAACACCGGGGAGCTGTTTTTT.

The chain combines TRBV9 with TRBJ1-1, with TRBD1 matching over 7 bases. V shed 3 bases, J shed 0 bases, and the junction held 8 bases outside the gene matches. Germline V lookup: CDR1 SGDLS, CDR2 YYNGEE. The CDR3 is made up of 16 amino acids. The CDR3 loop is CASSGSPGQLNTEAFF. CDR3 coding DNA: TGTGCCAGCAGCGGCTCACCGGGACAGTTGAACACTGAAGCTTTCTTT.

The chain combines TRBV12-3 or TRBV12-4 with TRBJ2-1; 7 bases are a match to TRBD2. This CDR3 has 12 amino acids. Unmatched junction bases numbered 6, after V lost 6 bases and J lost 10 bases. CDR3 loop: CASSSRLAEQFF. The CDR3 DNA sequence: TGTGCCAGCAGCTCCCGACTAGCCGAGCAGTTCTTC.

As for this clonotype: Because the CDR3's place on the DNA is in doubt, the DNA is left out and the CDR3 is given as listed by TCRdb. This rearrangement joins TRBV27 to TRBJ1-5; the table's D gene call, TRBD1, was not cross checked with the DNA. From its first to its last residue, the CDR3 has 19 amino acids. Germline values: CDR1 MNHEY, CDR2 SMNVEV (reference sequence). CDR3 amino acids: CASSSSTPLGIVSNQPQHF.

The V gene is TRBV5-8, the J gene TRBJ2-3, with a tentative D call TRBD1 (5 bases). The CDR3 is made up of 14 amino acids. Germline assignment: CDR1 SGHTS and CDR2 YDEGEE. Deletions cut 1 base from V and 4 bases from J, with 10 bases between. CDR3 nucleotide sequence: TGTGCCAGCAGCTTGAAAGGGGAAGCAGATACGCAGTATTTT. This encodes CASSLKGEADTQYF.

This clonotype was found a few times. The V gene is TRBV24-1, the J gene TRBJ2-3; D unresolved. Trimming left V 3 bases short and J 0 bases short, with 12 bases between. The CDR3 length is 16 residues. Germline CDR1 and CDR2: KGHDR and SFDVKD. CDR3 residues: CATSDRGGPSTDTQYF. The CDR3 region has the DNA TGTGCCACCAGTGATAGAGGCGGTCCTAGCACAGATACGCAGTATTTT.

The chain uses TRBV15 and TRBJ2-7; TRBD1 agrees at 8 bases. Germline loops: CDR1 LNHNV, CDR2 YYDKDF (reference sequence). The V segment lost 5 bases and the J segment 0 bases; nucleotides outside the gene matches: 9. This CDR3 contains 16 residues. DNA for the CDR3: TGTGCCACCAGCCCGTACTACAGGGGGATCTCCTACGAGCAGTACTTC. It is translated as CATSPYYRGISYEQYF.

This clonotype was recorded only once. V is TRBV20-1 and J is TRBJ2-1; 12 positions agree with TRBD2. The junction had 21 bases not matched to a gene; V was cut back by 6 bases and J by 3 bases. The CDR3 extends over 20 amino acids. Germline V lookup: CDR1 DFQATT, CDR2 SNEGSKA (reference sequence). CDR3 amino acids: CSAPSPLGLAGSLLYNEQFF. In nucleotides, the CDR3 is TGCAGTGCCCCATCCCCCCTTGGACTAGCGGGAAGCCTTCTCTACAATGAGCAGTTCTTC.

This clonotype was counted a few times. This rearrangement joins TRBV29-1 to TRBJ1-1; 9 nucleotides agree with TRBD1. With 5 bases clipped from V and 7 bases from J, the junction kept 5 bases outside the gene matches. This CDR3 spans 12 amino acids. Looked up from germline, CDR1 is SQVTM and CDR2 is ANQGSEA. CDR3 in amino acids: CSVPGTGYEAFF. Here the CDR3 DNA reads TGCAGCGTTCCCGGGACAGGGTATGAAGCTTTCTTT.

V is TRBV2 and J is TRBJ2-5, with D unclear. CDR3 length equals 11 residues. The V gene lost 6 bases and the J gene lost 4 bases, with 6 bases spanning the gap. In germline, CDR1 is SNHLY, CDR2 FYNNEI. CDR3 coding DNA: TGTGCCAGCAGGTCTAGAGAGACCCAGTACTTC. Protein product: CASRSRETQYF. Full variable domain (outside the CDR3, taken from reference TRBV2 and TRBJ2-5): EPEVTQTPSHQVTQMGQEVILRCVPISNHLYFYWYRQILGQKVEFLVSFYNNEISEKSEIFDDQFSVERPDGSNFTLKIRSTKLEDSAMYFCASRSRETQYFGPGTRLLVL.

This clonotype was counted between two and nine times. The gene calls are TRBV6-4 and TRBJ2-3; D possibly corresponds to TRBD2 (5 bases). Germline CDR1 MRHNA, CDR2 SNTAGT. This CDR3 is 13 amino acids long. Trimming pared 3 bases from V and 6 bases from J, leaving 10 bases between. This CDR3 reads CASSDGERDTQYF. The CDR3 DNA sequence: TGTGCCAGCAGTGATGGGGAGCGGGATACGCAGTATTTT.

This clonotype was observed a few times. The chain carries TRBV7-9 and TRBJ2-7; D gene ambiguous. This CDR3 region has 13 residues. The ends were cut back, 8 bases at V and 5 bases at J, with 16 bases in the middle. Germline V gene data show CDR1 as SEHNR and CDR2 as FQNEAQ (reference sequence). This chain's CDR3 is CASVLGPGDEQYF. The CDR3 bases are TGTGCCAGCGTGCTAGGGCCCGGCGACGAGCAGTACTTC.

This clonotype was counted a few times. The chain is built from TRBV11-2 and TRBJ2-3; 8 positions match TRBD1. Germline loops: CDR1 SGHAT, CDR2 FQNNGV. CDR3 length: 18 amino acids. Unmatched junction bases numbered 9, after V lost 1 base and J lost 0 bases. The DNA for the CDR3 is TGTGCCAGCAGCTTAGTAATGGGACAGGAGATCAGCACAGATACGCAGTATTTT. It is translated as CASSLVMGQEISTDTQYF.